These T cell receptor beta chains were read from a single sample in a study of metastatic and nonmetastatic thyroid tumors. From the PCR reads, TCRdb re-called clones with MiXCR. The sample lists about 28,000 clones, around 3.9% occurring once. Sequences were obtained from blood. The source is a male donor with papillary thyroid cancer or a benign thyroid nodule (not recorded which). Some clones in this sample may be carry-over from other donors' samples. Each CDR3 is given with its conserved first and last residue. The order of the fields is V gene, clone size, J gene, D gene, CDR3 protein, CDR3 DNA. A D gene is named only where the DNA matches it firmly. Size tells how often a clone was seen (once, few, many) or the class of an expanded clone, and some rows leave it out.

TRBV6-5,many,TRBJ2-7,-,CASSYDRTSYEQCF,TGTGCCAGCAGTTACGACAGGACAAGCTACGAGCAGTGCTTT
TRBV11-3,few,TRBJ2-1,-,CASSLGAVSYNEQFF,TGTGCCAGCAGCTTGGGTGCGGTCTCCTACAATGAGCAGTTCTTC
TRBV12-3/TRBV12-4,few,TRBJ2-7,-,CASSLGAVSYEQYF,TGTGCCAGCAGTTTAGGGGCGGTCTCCTACGAGCAGTACTTC
TRBV11-1,many,TRBJ1-1,-,CASSVMSTAYTEAFF,TGTGCCAGCAGCGTAATGTCGACAGCATACACTGAAGCTTTCTTT
TRBV11-2,many,TRBJ2-2,-,CASSPGLNTGELFF,TGTGCCAGCAGCCCGGGACTCAACACCGGGGAGCTGTTTTTT
TRBV11-2,medium-sized,TRBJ2-1,-,CASSLESYSYNEQFF,TGTGCCAGCAGCCTTGAATCGTACTCCTACAATGAGCAGTTCTTC
TRBV27,few,TRBJ1-4,TRBD1,CASKIEDRRSTNEKLFF,TGTGCCAGCAAGATAGAGGACAGGAGATCAACTAATGAAAAACTGTTTTTT
TRBV3-2,many,TRBJ1-5,-,CASTTTLGQGADQPQHF,TGTGCCAGCACCACGACATTGGGACAGGGGGCGGATCAGCCCCAGCATTTT
TRBV19,medium-sized,TRBJ2-7,TRBD1,CASSQSGTGSYEQYF,TGTGCCAGTAGTCAATCCGGGACAGGGAGTTACGAGCAGTACTTC
TRBV12-3/TRBV12-4,-,TRBJ1-1,-,CASTFNTEAFF,TGTGCCAGCACTTTCAACACTGAAGCTTTCTTT
TRBV19,few,TRBJ2-2,-,CASSIRGENTGELFF,TGTGCCAGTAGTATACGAGGGGAGAACACCGGGGAGCTGTTTTTT
TRBV19,few,TRBJ1-5,-,CASSIENQPQHF,TGTGCCAGTAGTATAGAAAATCAGCCCCAGCATTTT
TRBV6-2/TRBV6-3,few,TRBJ2-1,TRBD2,CASSYELAGYNEQFF,TGTGCCAGCAGTTACGAGCTAGCGGGTTACAATGAGCAGTTCTTC
TRBV28,few,TRBJ2-3,TRBD2,CASSSGGRSTDTQYF,TGTGCCAGCAGTTCAGGCGGGAGAAGCACAGATACGCAGTATTTT
TRBV12-3/TRBV12-4,many,TRBJ2-4,TRBD1,CASSLAQGGPRYF,TGTGCCAGCAGTTTGGCACAGGGGGGTCCGCGGTACTTC
TRBV28,medium-sized,TRBJ2-7,TRBD1,CASSPPGQGSYEQYF,TGTGCCAGCAGTCCCCCGGGACAGGGTTCCTACGAGCAGTACTTC
TRBV25-1,many,TRBJ2-3,-,CASSEYMGITDTQYF,TGTGCCAGCAGTGAATATATGGGGATTACAGATACGCAGTATTTT
TRBV9,few,TRBJ2-7,-,CANSPLTRTSSYEQYF,TGTGCCAACAGCCCCCTGACGCGGACGAGCTCCTACGAGCAGTACTTC
TRBV28,few,TRBJ2-7,-,CAISGSPNYEQYF,TGTGCCATCAGCGGTTCCCCCAACTACGAGCAGTACTTC
TRBV12-3/TRBV12-4,many,TRBJ2-2,TRBD2,CASSLASGSGELFF,TGTGCCAGCAGTTTGGCTAGCGGAAGCGGGGAGCTGTTTTTT
TRBV10-1,few,TRBJ1-1,TRBD1,CASSKPQGGDTEAFF,TGCGCCAGCAGTAAACCACAGGGGGGCGACACTGAAGCTTTCTTT
TRBV4-3,many,TRBJ2-5,-,CASSQDMGAQETQYF,TGCGCCAGCAGCCAAGATATGGGGGCGCAGGAGACCCAGTACTTC